Given below is one T cell receptor beta chain in context. This CDR3 is 14 amino acids long. Germline V gene lookup returns CDR1 SGHRS and CDR2 YFSETQ. V lost 4 bases to trimming and J lost 0 bases, with 11 bases between them. The sample is drawn from a study of blood T cell repertoires in COVID-19. As for the study in general: Collection of acute and convalescent COVID-19 samples took place in the United States, Italy and Spain. The cDNA or gDNA used as material had been derived from T cells, B-cell-depleted T cells, or PBMCs.

Original data processing: Estimation of nucleated cell counts was performed using reference gene primer amplification. Profiled with immunoSEQ multiplex PCR; TCRdb holds only in-frame clones, not every one. D and trimming come from the DNA, and the V and J calls and clone size come from that table. The sample includes under 250,000 clones, around 88% of them seen just once. This sequence was found in a man aged 35 to 55 with active or convalescent COVID-19. The chain recombines TRBV5-1 with TRBJ2-7; D possibly corresponds to TRBD1 (6 bases). The sample taken for sequencing was peripheral blood. The CDR3 nucleotides read TGCGCCAGCAGCGTGGACAGATACTCCTACGAGCAGTACTTC. Translation gives CASSVDRYSYEQYF.